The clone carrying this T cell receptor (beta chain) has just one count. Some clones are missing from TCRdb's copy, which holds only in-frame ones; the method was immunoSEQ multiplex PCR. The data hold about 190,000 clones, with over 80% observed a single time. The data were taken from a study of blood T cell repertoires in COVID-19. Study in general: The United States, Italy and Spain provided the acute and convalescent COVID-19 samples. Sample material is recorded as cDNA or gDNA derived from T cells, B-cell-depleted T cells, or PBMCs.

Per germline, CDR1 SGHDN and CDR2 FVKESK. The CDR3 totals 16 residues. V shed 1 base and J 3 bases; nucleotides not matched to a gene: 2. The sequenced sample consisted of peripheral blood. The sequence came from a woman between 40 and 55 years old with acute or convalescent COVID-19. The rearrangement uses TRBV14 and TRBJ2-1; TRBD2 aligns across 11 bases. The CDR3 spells CASSQVAGGLYNEQFF. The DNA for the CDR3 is TGTGCCAGCAGCCAAGTAGCGGGGGGGCTCTACAATGAGCAGTTCTTC.